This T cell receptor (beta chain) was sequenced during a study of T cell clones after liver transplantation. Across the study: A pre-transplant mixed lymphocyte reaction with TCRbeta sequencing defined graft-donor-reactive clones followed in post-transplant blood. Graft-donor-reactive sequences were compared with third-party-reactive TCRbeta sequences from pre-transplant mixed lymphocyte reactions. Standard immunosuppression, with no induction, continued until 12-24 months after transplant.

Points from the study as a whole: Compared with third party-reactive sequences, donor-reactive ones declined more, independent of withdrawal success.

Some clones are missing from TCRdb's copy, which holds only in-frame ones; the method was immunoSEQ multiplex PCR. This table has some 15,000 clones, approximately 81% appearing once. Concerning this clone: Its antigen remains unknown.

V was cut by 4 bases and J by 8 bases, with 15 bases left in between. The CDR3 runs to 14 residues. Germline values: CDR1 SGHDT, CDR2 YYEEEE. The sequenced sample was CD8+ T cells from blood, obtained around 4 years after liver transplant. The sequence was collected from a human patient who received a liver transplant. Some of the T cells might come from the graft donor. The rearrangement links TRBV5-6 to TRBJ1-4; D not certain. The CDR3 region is CASSPKWGTEKLFF. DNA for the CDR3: TGTGCCAGCAGCCCCAAGTGGGGAACAGAAAAACTGTTTTTT.